A single sample is the source of the 12 T cell receptor beta chains below, sequenced in a study of T cell repertoires in cytomegalovirus infection. From the reads, TCRdb called clonotypes with MiXCR, one entry per CDR3 protein. The sample lists about 260,000 distinct CDR3 sequences, roughly 13% occurring once. Sequencing was done on a sample of PBMCs. These receptors all stem from a human donor in good health (CMV status not recorded). Some clones in this sample may be carry-over from other donors' samples.

This clonotype occurred a few times. The chain links TRBV19 to TRBJ1-1, with 9 bases that match TRBD1. The CDR3 covers 15 residues. The V gene's germline CDR1 is LNHDA and CDR2 SQIVND (reference sequence). With V trimmed by 4 bases and J by 4 bases, 7 bases remained unmatched. The CDR3 DNA reads TGTGCCAGTAGTAAAGGACAGGGGCGAAGCACTGAAGCTTTCTTT. This gives the protein CASSKGQGRSTEAFF.

This clonotype occurred a few times. The V and J genes are TRBV6-2 or TRBV6-3 and TRBJ1-5; D is possibly TRBD1 (6 bases). V gave up 5 bases and J gave up 1 base, with 21 bases separating them. Per germline, CDR1 MNHEY and CDR2 SVGEGT. There are 18 residues in the CDR3. The CDR3 here is CASSRALSRGVSNQPQHF. DNA of the CDR3: TGTGCCAGCAGTAGGGCTCTGAGCAGGGGAGTGAGCAATCAGCCCCAGCATTTT.

This chain joins TRBV5-1 and TRBJ2-5, with 8 bases matching TRBD1. Trimming took 4 bases from V and 5 from J; bases not matched to a gene: 10. This CDR3 is 15 amino acids long. Germline V gene data show CDR1 as SGHRS and CDR2 as YFSETQ. Here the CDR3 DNA reads TGCGCCAGCAGCAGAACGACAGGGGAAGGGGAGACCCAGTACTTC. Amino acids: CASSRTTGEGETQYF.

This clonotype was counted ten times or more. The chain links TRBV6-5 to TRBJ2-6; D ambiguous. Trimming pared 3 bases from V and 0 bases from J, leaving 21 bases between. The CDR3 covers 20 residues. The germline V gene has CDR1 MNHEY and CDR2 SVGAGI. This CDR3 reads CASSYFGTLTPVSGANVLTF. The CDR3, as DNA: TGTGCCAGCAGTTATTTCGGCACACTCACGCCAGTCTCTGGGGCCAACGTCCTGACTTTC.

J is TRBJ2-5 and V is TRBV7-8; D perhaps matches TRBD2 (6 bases). With 5 bases removed from V and 5 bases from J, the gap between germline ends came to 12 bases. The CDR3 sequence is 13 residues long. CDR1 SGHVS and CDR2 FQNEAQ come from the germline V gene. This CDR3 is CASSGGSGETQYF. In nucleotides, the CDR3 is TGTGCCAGCAGCGGGGGGTCTGGGGAGACCCAGTACTTC. The full variable domain, in which reference TRBV7-8 and TRBJ2-5 provide the parts outside the CDR3, is GAGVSQSPRYKVAKRGQDVALRCDPISGHVSLFWYQQALGQGPEFLTYFQNEAQLDKSGLPSDRFFAERPEGSVSTLKIQRTQQEDSAVYLCASSGGSGETQYFGPGTRLLVL.

This clonotype was observed at least ten times. The genes are TRBV12-5 and TRBJ2-1; unclear D gene. Germline lookup yields CDR1 LGHNT and CDR2 FRNRAP. V was cut by 2 bases and J by 7 bases, with 3 bases left in between. The CDR3 extends over 11 amino acids. CDR3 residues: CASGLMNEQFF. The CDR3 DNA reads as TGTGCTAGTGGTTTGATGAATGAGCAGTTCTTC.

This clonotype was seen only a few times. V usage is TRBV7-3 and J usage is TRBJ2-3; 9 bases agree with TRBD2. The CDR3 runs to 16 residues. V dropped 5 bases and J dropped 0; count of bases not matched to a gene: 6. The germline V gene has CDR1 SGHTA and CDR2 FQGTGA. The CDR3: CASSQLAGTSTDTQYF. CDR3 bases: TGTGCCAGCAGCCAGCTAGCGGGAACTAGCACAGATACGCAGTATTTT.

The sample holds a few counts of this clonotype. The rearrangement links TRBV4-1 to TRBJ2-3, with D possibly being TRBD1 (6 bases). This CDR3 has 14 amino acids. V was clipped by 1 base and J by 10 bases, with 15 bases between them. Germline CDR1 and CDR2: MGHRA and YSYEKL. The CDR3 protein is CASSQGGRFLPQYF. CDR3 DNA sequence: TGCGCCAGCAGCCAAGGGGGGCGGTTTCTCCCGCAGTATTTT.

V is TRBV5-1 and J is TRBJ2-1; the D gene is possibly TRBD2 (5 bases). CDR1 and CDR2 (germline): SGHRS, YFSETQ. V lost 5 bases and J lost 7, with 16 bases in between. The length of the CDR3 is 14 residues. CDR3 residues: CASSPSRVGNEQFF. The CDR3 region has the DNA TGCGCCAGCAGTCCCTCGAGGGTGGGGAATGAGCAGTTCTTC.

This clonotype was picked up many times. The rearrangement links TRBV29-1 to TRBJ1-1; D remains unclear. The germline V and J ends were trimmed by 3 bases and 8 bases, with 7 bases remaining between them. Germline V gives CDR1 SQVTM, CDR2 ANQGSEA. This CDR3 comprises 10 residues. For the CDR3, the DNA is TGCAGCGTTGACCAGACGGAAGCTTTCTTT. Translation: CSVDQTEAFF. The variable domain in full, completed from reference TRBV29-1 and TRBJ1-1, reads SAVISQKPSRDICQRGTSLTIQCQVDSQVTMMFWYRQQPGQSLTLIATANQGSEATYESGFVIDKFPISRPNLTFSTLTVSNMSPEDSSIYLCSVDQTEAFFGQGTRLTVV.

This clonotype has at least ten counts. V gene TRBV23-1 combines with J gene TRBJ2-7; TRBD2 agrees at 8 bases. TRBV23-1 is identified as an open reading frame with a role that is uncertain. The CDR3 consists of 21 residues. Germline trimming cut 0 bases from V and 4 bases from J; bases unmatched to any gene: 23. CDR3 sequence: CASSQSPPPRARLARVYEQYF. For the CDR3, the DNA is TGCGCCAGCAGTCAATCGCCCCCCCCCCGGGCCCGACTAGCGAGGGTTTACGAGCAGTACTTC.

The gene calls are TRBV28 and TRBJ2-3; the D gene is possibly TRBD1 (6 bases). This CDR3 comprises 15 residues. Germline values: CDR1 MDHEN, CDR2 SYDVKM. V was shortened by 3 bases and J by 0 bases, with 10 bases between the two germline ends. Written as DNA, the CDR3 is TGTGCCAGCAGTTTTTCCAGGGGAAGCACAGATACGCAGTATTTT. This encodes CASSFSRGSTDTQYF.